Included here is one T cell receptor (beta chain) sequence, with context. Its specificity is not known. This sample is drawn from a study of cytotoxic CD8 clonotypes in ibrutinib-treated CLL. Trimming took 3 bases from V and 4 from J, leaving 12 bases between them. This CDR3 is 14 amino acids long. The germline CDR1 and CDR2 sequences are SNHLY and FYNNEI. Overall study results and limits: Clonality (at baseline) was higher than in age-matched healthy donors and tracked circulating CD8+ T-cell counts. Contraction or stability on treatment was seen for public clonotypes, which were uncommon.

The repertoire was sequenced with immunoSEQ multiplex PCR; TCRdb's copy has only in-frame clones and lacks some. The sample has around 140,000 clones, approximately 83% seen once. This chain uses TRBV2 with TRBJ1-2, with D maybe TRBD1 (5 bases). Source: PBMCs, taken after 24 months of ibrutinib treatment. The sequence derives from a human donor with chronic lymphocytic leukemia. In DNA form, the CDR3 reads TGTGCCAGCAGTGAGAGGGACGGACCCTATGGCTACACCTTC. This translates into CASSERDGPYGYTF.